Presented here are 15 T cell receptor beta chains from one specimen sequenced in a study of shared clonotypes between healthy human individuals. Assay used: immunoSEQ multiplex PCR; TCRdb lists only in-frame clones, some missing. The repertoire consists of just over 2,000,000 clones, with about 95% occurring once and the leading ten covering 0.13%. The specimen was naive CD4+ T cells sorted from blood. Subset of the sample: CD45RA+ positively selected. The receptor source for this set is a man aged 18 to 30 in good health.

The chain links TRBV5-1 to TRBJ1-2; 8 nucleotides match TRBD1. The germline V gene encodes CDR1 SGHRS and CDR2 YFSETQ. Trimming removed 4 bases from V and 4 bases from J; junction bases left unmatched: 9. The CDR3 consists of 15 residues. CDR3 in DNA: TGCGCCAGCAGCGTCGGACAGGGAGGGATCTATGGCTACACCTTC. Translation gives CASSVGQGGIYGYTF.

The V call is TRBV6-5, the J call TRBJ2-1; no reliable D call. The ends were cut back, 0 bases at V and 3 bases at J, with 9 bases in the middle. Germline CDR1 is MNHEY and CDR2 is SVGAGI. The CDR3 runs to 15 residues. In nucleotides, the CDR3 is TGTGCCAGCAGTTACTCAGTTCTAAACTACAATGAGCAGTTCTTC. Protein: CASSYSVLNYNEQFF.

A note on this clone: Other nucleotide sequences from this sample produce the same CDR3. CDR3 sequence: CASSPGLAGVSYEQYF. CDR3 nucleotides: TGTGCCAGCAGCCCGGGACTAGCGGGAGTATCCTACGAGCAGTACTTC. The V and J genes are TRBV5-4 and TRBJ2-7; TRBD2 matches 14 bases. Unmatched junction bases numbered 4, after V lost 4 bases and J lost 1 base. The CDR3 sequence is 16 residues long. Germline V gives CDR1 SGHNT, CDR2 YYREEE (reference sequence).

The V call is TRBV6-5, the J call TRBJ1-5; possible D gene TRBD1, 6 bases. The ends were cut back, 1 base at V and 6 bases at J, with 10 bases in the middle. Germline V gene lookup returns CDR1 MNHEY and CDR2 SVGAGI. The CDR3 length is 14 residues. CDR3 region: CASSYLQGGQPQHF. The CDR3 coding sequence is TGTGCCAGCAGTTACTTACAGGGAGGTCAGCCCCAGCATTTT.

J is TRBJ1-1 and V is TRBV6-5, with D possibly being TRBD1 (6 bases). The germline gives CDR1 MNHEY, CDR2 SVGAGI. The CDR3 has 14 residues. Trimming took off 7 bases at V and 4 bases at J, with 16 bases between the two ends. As DNA, the CDR3 is TGTGCCAGCACCCCGGGACAATTCCGCACTGAAGCTTTCTTT. It encodes CASTPGQFRTEAFF.

The rearrangement uses TRBV28 and TRBJ1-4; D may be TRBD1 (5 bases). Trimming cost V 2 bases and J 14 bases, with 12 bases left between them. The CDR3 contains 12 residues. Per germline, CDR1 MDHEN and CDR2 SYDVKM. The CDR3 is CASSLEGRRLFF. The CDR3 DNA reads TGTGCCAGCAGTTTAGAGGGGCGCCGGCTGTTTTTT.

This clone was seen more than once but under ten times. V and J are TRBV2 and TRBJ1-5; perhaps TRBD1 as D (6 bases). The V end lost 6 bases, the J end lost 6 bases, and 24 bases lay between the germline ends. CDR3 size: 17 residues. Germline V CDR1 and CDR2: SNHLY, FYNNEI. CDR3 loop: CASSTGTSGEGSQPQHF. The CDR3 region has the DNA TGTGCCAGCAGCACAGGGACCTCAGGGGAAGGGAGTCAGCCCCAGCATTTT.

This sequence joins TRBV5-6 and TRBJ2-7; weak D call: TRBD2 (5 bases). The germline gives CDR1 SGHDT, CDR2 YYEEEE. Trimming left V 0 bases short and J 5 bases short, with 12 bases between. This CDR3 contains 14 residues. CDR3: CASSLDTSPHEQYF. The DNA of the CDR3 is TGTGCCAGCAGCTTGGATACTAGTCCCCACGAGCAGTACTTC.

The chain has TRBV6-5 and TRBJ1-2, with unresolved D. Trimming cost V 4 bases and J 8 bases, with 11 bases left between them. The CDR3 has 12 residues. The germline CDR1 and CDR2 sequences are MNHEY and SVGAGI. CDR3 nucleotides: TGTGCCAGCAGTTCCAGCGGGGTAGGCTACACCTTC. It yields the protein CASSSSGVGYTF.

This clone was found a few times. The chain has TRBV5-6 and TRBJ2-2; no clear D gene. Germline V gene lookup returns CDR1 SGHDT and CDR2 YYEEEE. Trimming left V 2 bases short and J 2 bases short, with 7 bases between. This CDR3 contains 14 residues. The CDR3 reads CASSFVDNTGELFF. For the CDR3, the DNA is TGTGCCAGCAGCTTCGTCGACAACACCGGGGAGCTGTTTTTT.

The chain couples TRBV5-8 to TRBJ2-7, with D tentatively TRBD1 or TRBD2 (5 bases each). Trimming shortened V by 4 bases and J by 2 bases, and 19 bases separated the two germline ends. Germline CDR1 is SGHTS and CDR2 is YDEGEE. The CDR3 has 16 amino acids. For the CDR3, the DNA is TGTGCCAGCAGCCCTAGGACAACTAGAGGGACCTACGAGCAGTACTTC. Translated: CASSPRTTRGTYEQYF.

J is TRBJ2-1 and V is TRBV13, with 9 nucleotides matching TRBD2. The CDR3 totals 17 residues. With V trimmed by 1 base and J by 4 bases, 8 bases remained unmatched. Germline V gives CDR1 PRHDT, CDR2 FYEKMQ (reference sequence). This CDR3 reads CASSLEERGVEYNEQFF. CDR3 in DNA: TGTGCCAGCAGCTTAGAAGAGCGGGGGGTGGAGTACAATGAGCAGTTCTTC.

The chain couples TRBV4-1 to TRBJ2-5; D uncertain. CDR1 is MGHRA and CDR2 is YSYEKL in the germline V gene. This CDR3 has 14 residues. V dropped 0 bases and J dropped 3 bases, with 8 bases sitting between them. The CDR3: CASSQDGMKETQYF. CDR3 coding DNA: TGCGCCAGCAGCCAAGATGGAATGAAAGAGACCCAGTACTTC.

On this clone: Within the sample, other DNA sequences also encode this same CDR3. The rearrangement joins TRBV28 to TRBJ2-7, with 10 bases fitting TRBD1. This CDR3 spans 15 amino acids. V was pared by 4 bases and J by 2 bases, with 5 bases of the junction left unmatched. Germline CDR1 reads MDHEN; CDR2 reads SYDVKM. The CDR3 sequence: CASSSPGQGTYEQYF. In DNA, the CDR3 is TGTGCCAGCAGTTCTCCGGGACAGGGGACCTACGAGCAGTACTTC.

J is TRBJ2-1 and V is TRBV11-3; perhaps D is TRBD1 or TRBD2 (6 bases each). V lost 5 bases, J lost 1 base, and 18 bases lay in between. Germline V gene data show CDR1 as SGHNT and CDR2 as YENEEA. The CDR3 spans 17 residues. The CDR3 sequence is CASSPMGPGASYNEQFF. The CDR3 DNA follows: TGTGCCAGCAGCCCAATGGGTCCGGGGGCGTCCTACAATGAGCAGTTCTTC.